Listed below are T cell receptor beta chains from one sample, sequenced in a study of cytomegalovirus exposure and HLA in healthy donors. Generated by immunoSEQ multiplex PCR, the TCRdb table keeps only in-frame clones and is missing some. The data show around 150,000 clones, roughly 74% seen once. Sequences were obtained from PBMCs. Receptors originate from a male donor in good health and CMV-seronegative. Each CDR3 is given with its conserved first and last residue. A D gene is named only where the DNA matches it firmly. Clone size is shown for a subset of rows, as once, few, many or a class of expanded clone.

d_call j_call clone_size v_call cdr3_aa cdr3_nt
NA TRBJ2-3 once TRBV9 CASSRGSSSTDTQYF TGTGCCAGCAGCAGAGGGTCGTCTAGCACAGATACGCAGTATTTT
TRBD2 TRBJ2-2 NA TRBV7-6 CASSRTRNTGELFF TGTGCCAGCAGCCGGACTAGAAACACCGGGGAGCTGTTTTTT
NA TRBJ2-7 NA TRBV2 CASSQPPSGEQYF TGTGCCAGCAGCCAACCCCCCTCGGGGGAGCAGTACTTC
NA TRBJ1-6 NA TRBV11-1 CASSDPGAVFTLHF TGTGCCAGCAGCGACCCAGGGGCGGTTTTCACCCTCCACTTT
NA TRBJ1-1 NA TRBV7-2 CASSLGTTRAFF TGTGCCAGCAGCCTGGGGACAACTAGAGCTTTCTTT
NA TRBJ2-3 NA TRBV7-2 CASSFGLRTDTQYF TGTGCCAGCAGCTTCGGACTGCGCACAGATACGCAGTATTTT
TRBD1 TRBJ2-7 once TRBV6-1 CASSEGDSLNEQYF TGTGCCAGCAGTGAAGGGGACAGCCTGAACGAGCAGTACTTC
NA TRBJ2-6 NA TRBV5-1 CASSADRSGANVLTF TGCGCCAGCAGCGCAGACAGGTCTGGGGCCAACGTCCTGACTTTC
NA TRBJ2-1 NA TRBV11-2 CASSWLAGANEQFF TGTGCCAGCAGCTGGTTGGCAGGGGCCAATGAGCAGTTCTTC
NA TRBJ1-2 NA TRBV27 CASIGRRSYGYTF TGTGCCAGCATTGGCAGGCGAAGCTATGGCTACACCTTC
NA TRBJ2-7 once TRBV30 CAWSNRAEQYF TGTGCCTGGAGCAACAGGGCCGAGCAGTACTTC
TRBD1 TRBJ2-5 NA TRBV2 CAGSGQPQETQYF TGTGCCGGATCGGGACAGCCCCAAGAGACCCAGTACTTC
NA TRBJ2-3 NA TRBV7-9 CASSTTGRADTQYF TGTGCCAGCAGCACTACAGGGAGGGCAGATACGCAGTATTTT
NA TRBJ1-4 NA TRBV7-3 CASSPGAATNEKLFF TGTGCCAGCAGCCCAGGGGCAGCAACTAATGAAAAACTGTTTTTT
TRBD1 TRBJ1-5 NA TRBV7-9 CASSSGGQGDQPQHF TGTGCCAGCAGCAGTGGCGGACAGGGGGATCAGCCCCAGCATTTT
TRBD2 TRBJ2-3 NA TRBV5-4 CASSFGGVTDTQYF TGTGCCAGCAGCTTCGGGGGGGTCACAGATACGCAGTATTTT
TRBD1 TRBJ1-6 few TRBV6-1 CASSEAGTGYGSPLHF TGTGCCAGCAGTGAAGCAGGGACAGGGTATGGTTCACCCCTCCACTTT
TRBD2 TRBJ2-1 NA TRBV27 CASRQGTSGDYNEQFF TGTGCCAGCAGACAAGGGACTAGCGGGGATTACAATGAGCAGTTCTTC
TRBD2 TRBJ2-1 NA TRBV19 CASSIGTGGWRNEQFF TGTGCCAGTAGTATAGGGACGGGAGGATGGCGCAATGAGCAGTTCTTC
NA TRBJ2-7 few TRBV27 CASSLWEVMGRYEQYF TGTGCCAGCAGTTTATGGGAGGTGATGGGTCGGTACGAGCAGTACTTC
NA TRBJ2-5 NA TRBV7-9 CASSLQKETQYF TGTGCCAGCAGCTTACAGAAAGAGACCCAGTACTTC
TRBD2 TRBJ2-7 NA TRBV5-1 CASSRLAHEQYF TGCGCCAGCAGCCGACTAGCCCACGAGCAGTACTTC
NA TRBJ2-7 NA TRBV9 CASSGGGDPYEQYF TGTGCCAGCAGCGGAGGGGGAGACCCCTACGAGCAGTACTTC
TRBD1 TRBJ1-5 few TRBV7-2 CASSLTGPVNQPQHF TGTGCCAGCAGCTTGACAGGGCCAGTTAATCAGCCCCAGCATTTT
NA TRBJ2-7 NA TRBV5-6 CASSWRYYEQYF TGTGCCAGCAGTTGGAGATACTACGAGCAGTACTTC
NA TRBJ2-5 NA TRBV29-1 CSVEGQSVETQYF TGCAGCGTTGAAGGACAATCGGTGGAGACCCAGTACTTC
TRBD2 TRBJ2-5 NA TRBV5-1 CASSLLAGQETQYF TGCGCCAGCAGCTTGCTAGCGGGACAAGAGACCCAGTACTTC
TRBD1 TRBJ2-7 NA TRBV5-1 CASSMDRGEQYF TGCGCCAGCAGCATGGACAGGGGCGAGCAGTACTTC
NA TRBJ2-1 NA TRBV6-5 CASSYSGATRTDEQFF TGTGCCAGCAGTTACTCGGGGGCAACTCGGACGGATGAGCAGTTCTTC
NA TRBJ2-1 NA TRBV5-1 CASMQGVSSVGEQFF TGCGCCAGCATGCAGGGTGTATCTAGTGTAGGCGAGCAGTTCTTC
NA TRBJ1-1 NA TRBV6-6 CASSRQVNTEAFF TGTGCCAGCAGTAGACAGGTGAACACTGAAGCTTTCTTT
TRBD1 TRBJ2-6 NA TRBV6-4 CASSAGPGQGARGANVLTF TGTGCCAGCAGTGCGGGGCCGGGACAGGGGGCGCGAGGGGCCAACGTCCTGACTTTC
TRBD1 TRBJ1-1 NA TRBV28 CASTTTGQFPQGAFF TGTGCCAGCACAACCACGGGACAGTTCCCCCAGGGAGCTTTCTTT
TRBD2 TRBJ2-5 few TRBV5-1 CASSMVGGETQYF TGCGCCAGCAGCATGGTCGGGGGGGAGACCCAGTACTTC
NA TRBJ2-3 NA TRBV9 CASSVLAIPGDTQYF TGTGCCAGCAGCGTACTAGCGATCCCCGGGGATACGCAGTATTTT
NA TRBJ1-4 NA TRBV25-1 CASSNLEGLFF TGTGCCAGCAGTAACCTGGAGGGTCTGTTTTTT
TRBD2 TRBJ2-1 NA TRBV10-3 CAVGTSVSYNEQFF TGTGCCGTCGGGACTAGCGTCTCCTACAATGAGCAGTTCTTC
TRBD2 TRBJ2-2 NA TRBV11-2 CASSFLAGVNLGELFF TGTGCCAGCAGCTTTCTAGCGGGAGTAAATTTGGGGGAGCTGTTTTTT
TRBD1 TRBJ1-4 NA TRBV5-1 CASSSKTGANEKLFF TGCGCCAGCAGCAGCAAGACAGGGGCTAATGAAAAACTGTTTTTT
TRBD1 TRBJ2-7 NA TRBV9 CASSVGGTGVHEQYF TGTGCCAGCAGCGTAGGGGGGACAGGGGTCCACGAGCAGTACTTC
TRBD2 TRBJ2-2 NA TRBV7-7 CASSLSGRELFF TGTGCCAGCAGCCTCAGCGGGAGGGAGCTGTTTTTT
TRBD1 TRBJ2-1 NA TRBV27 CASSYLIGQGENEQFF TGTGCCAGCAGTTATCTAATAGGACAGGGGGAGAATGAGCAGTTCTTC
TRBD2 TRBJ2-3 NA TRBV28 CASSSPGASGSLTDTQYF TGTGCCAGCAGTTCCCCCGGGGCTAGCGGGAGCCTCACAGATACGCAGTATTTT
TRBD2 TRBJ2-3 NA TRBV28 CASSLLAGGRSTDTQYF TGTGCCAGCAGTTTACTAGCGGGGGGACGAAGCACAGATACGCAGTATTTT
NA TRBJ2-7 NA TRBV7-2 CASSLAGTVSYEQYF TGTGCCAGCAGCTTAGCAGGGACTGTCTCCTACGAGCAGTACTTC
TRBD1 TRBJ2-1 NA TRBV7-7 CASTLFTGDNEQFF TGTGCCAGCACCTTATTCACAGGGGACAATGAGCAGTTCTTC
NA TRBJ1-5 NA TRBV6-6 CASSYAGGRNQPQHF TGTGCCAGCAGTTACGCGGGGGGGCGTAATCAGCCCCAGCATTTT
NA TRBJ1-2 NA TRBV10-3 CAIRAGNGYTF TGTGCCATCAGGGCGGGGAATGGCTACACCTTC
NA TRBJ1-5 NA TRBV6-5 CASSPESNQPQHF TGTGCCAGCAGCCCCGAGAGCAATCAGCCCCAGCATTTT
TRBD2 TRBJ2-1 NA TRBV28 CASSQSFLSGRTYNEQFF TGTGCCAGCAGTCAATCATTCTTAAGCGGGAGAACCTACAATGAGCAGTTCTTC
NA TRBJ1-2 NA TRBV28 CASSLLGGYYGYTF TGTGCCAGCAGTTTATTGGGGGGGTACTATGGCTACACCTTC
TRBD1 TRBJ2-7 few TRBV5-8 CASRDRQGATYEQYF TGTGCCAGCAGAGACCGACAGGGAGCCACCTACGAGCAGTACTTC
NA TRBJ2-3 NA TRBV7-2 CASSLVGATDTQYF TGTGCCAGCAGCTTGGTGGGAGCCACAGATACGCAGTATTTT
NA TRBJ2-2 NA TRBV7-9 CASTVRQGIGELFF TGTGCCAGCACTGTGAGGCAGGGCATCGGGGAGCTGTTTTTT
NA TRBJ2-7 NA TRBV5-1 CASSFTQGTYYEQYF TGCGCCAGCTCTTTCACCCAGGGAACGTACTACGAGCAGTACTTC
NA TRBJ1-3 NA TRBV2 CASSRGSGNTIYF TGTGCCAGCAGTCGGGGCTCTGGAAACACCATATATTTT
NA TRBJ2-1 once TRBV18 CASSPPPAGEQFF TGTGCCAGCTCACCACCTCCGGCGGGTGAGCAGTTCTTC
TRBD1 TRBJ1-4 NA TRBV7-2 CASQKGGTGGEKLFF TGTGCCAGCCAAAAGGGCGGGACAGGGGGTGAAAAACTGTTTTTT
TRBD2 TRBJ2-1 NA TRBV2 CASSEDLAGGPEQFF TGTGCCAGCAGTGAGGATCTAGCGGGGGGCCCTGAGCAGTTCTTC
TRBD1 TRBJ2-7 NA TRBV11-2 CASSPASGTAVSYEQYF TGTGCCAGCAGCCCAGCCTCCGGGACAGCGGTCTCCTACGAGCAGTACTTC